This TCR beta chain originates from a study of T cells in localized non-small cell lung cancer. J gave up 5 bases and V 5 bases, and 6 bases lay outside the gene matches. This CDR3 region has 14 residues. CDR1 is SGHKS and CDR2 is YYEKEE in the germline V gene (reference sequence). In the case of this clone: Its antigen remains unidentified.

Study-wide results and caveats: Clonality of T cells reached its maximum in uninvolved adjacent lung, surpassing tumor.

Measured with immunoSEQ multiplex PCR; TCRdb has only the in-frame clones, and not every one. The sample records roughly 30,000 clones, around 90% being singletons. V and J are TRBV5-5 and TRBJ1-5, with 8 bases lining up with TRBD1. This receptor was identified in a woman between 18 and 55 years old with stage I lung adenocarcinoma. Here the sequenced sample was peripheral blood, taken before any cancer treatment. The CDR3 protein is CASSFGQGYQPQHF. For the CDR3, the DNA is TGTGCCAGCAGTTTCGGACAGGGTTATCAGCCCCAGCATTTT.